This TCR beta chain was obtained from a study of blood T cell repertoires in COVID-19. Each participant's cohort was designated according to participant-reported clinical history. This clone has just a few counts. V shed 5 bases, J shed 5 bases, and the junction held 4 bases outside the gene matches. Germline values: CDR1 SNHLY, CDR2 FYNNEI. The CDR3 covers 14 residues. The authors' processing: Cell counts per sample came from amplifying reference gene primers. Clones were sequenced by immunoSEQ multiplex PCR, and TCRdb holds only the in-frame ones, with some missing. V, J and clone size are those of that table, while D and trimming were read from the DNA. This table holds about 260,000 clones, more than 80% found once.

Sequenced: PBMCs or T cells enriched from blood (not recorded which). This clonotype was obtained from a woman between 18 and 29 years old who had recovered from COVID-19. The chain uses TRBV2 and TRBJ1-1, with 11 bases identical to TRBD1. The CDR3 loop reads CASSYGDRGTEAFF. CDR3 nucleotide sequence: TGTGCCAGCAGTTATGGGGACAGGGGGACTGAAGCTTTCTTT.